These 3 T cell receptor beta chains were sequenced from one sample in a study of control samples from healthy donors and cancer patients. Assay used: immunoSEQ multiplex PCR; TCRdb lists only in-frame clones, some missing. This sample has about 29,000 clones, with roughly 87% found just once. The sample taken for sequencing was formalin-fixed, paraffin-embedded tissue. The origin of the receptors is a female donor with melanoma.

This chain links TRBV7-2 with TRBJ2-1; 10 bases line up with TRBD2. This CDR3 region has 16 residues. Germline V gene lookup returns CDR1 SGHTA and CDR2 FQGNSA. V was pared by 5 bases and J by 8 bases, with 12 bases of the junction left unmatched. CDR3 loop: CASSPPPSGGPDEQFF. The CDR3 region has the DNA TGTGCCAGCAGCCCTCCTCCTAGCGGGGGCCCCGATGAGCAGTTCTTC.

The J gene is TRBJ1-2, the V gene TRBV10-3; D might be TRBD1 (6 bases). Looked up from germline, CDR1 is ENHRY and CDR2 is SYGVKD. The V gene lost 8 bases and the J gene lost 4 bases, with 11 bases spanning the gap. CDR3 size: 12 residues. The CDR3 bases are TGTGCCATCTCCCCGGACAGCTATGGCTACACCTTC. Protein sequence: CAISPDSYGYTF.

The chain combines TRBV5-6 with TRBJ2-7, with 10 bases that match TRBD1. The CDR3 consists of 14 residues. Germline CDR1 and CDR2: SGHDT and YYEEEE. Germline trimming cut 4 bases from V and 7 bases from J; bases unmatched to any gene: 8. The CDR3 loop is CASSRGTGAGEQYF. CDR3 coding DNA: TGTGCCAGCAGCCGCGGGACAGGGGCTGGGGAGCAGTACTTC.